This TCR beta chain was sequenced in a study of technical replicates of blood from several donors. Using immunoSEQ multiplex PCR, the repertoire was profiled, and TCRdb retains in-frame clones only, with some absent. Here the sample spans about 13,000 clones, 80% to 90% being singletons. There are 15 residues in the CDR3. Germline-derived CDR1 and CDR2 are SQVTM and ANQGSEA. V dropped 4 bases and J dropped 2 bases, with 17 bases sitting between them. Sequencing was done on a sample of PBMCs. This sequence joins TRBV29-1 and TRBJ1-2, with unresolved D. The TCR sequence derives from a human donor in good health. CDR3 in DNA: TGCAGCGTTGCTGACGGCCTCCTGGGCAACTATGGCTACACCTTC. This translates into CSVADGLLGNYGYTF.